The sequence of this T cell receptor (beta chain) was determined in a study of T cell therapy after organ transplantation (dated by TCRdb to the late 2010s). Some background on the complete study: Therapy products were autologous CMV-specific T cells expanded in vitro for roughly 14 days with a peptide pool of 30 HLA class I and II CMV epitopes. Patients were given up to 6 doses of T cells at 2-week intervals and were followed for 29 weeks after finishing therapy. Of the 10 or so patients, eight were classified as clinical responders and two were classified as nonresponders. Patients received a median of 1.92 x 10^8 CMV-specific T cells across 2 to 6 intravenous infusions. Blood samples for the long-term post-therapy time point were taken 20 to 29 weeks after therapy ended. The study was a follow-up TRBV repertoire analysis of an open-label phase I trial of autologous CMV-specific adoptive T cell therapy in solid-organ transplant recipients. Only about 80% of the 10 patients had long-term post-therapy samples available. What the study reported, not specific to this receptor: Nonresponders showed marked pretherapy clonal expansions with minimal repertoire change after therapy. Post-therapy reconstitution appeared to include both transferred clonotypes and endogenous clonotypes not detected in the therapy products. The fold change in CD8 clonality after therapy was inversely correlated with pretherapy clonality, which suggests that less biased repertoires were more open to remodeling. The small number of expansions detected in nonresponders may be due to reduced sample coverage caused by poor CD8+ T cell yield. Assessment of confounders such as concurrent antirejection and antiviral medications was prevented by the small cohort.

About this clone itself: The specificity of this receptor is unknown. No base-level quality is on record; no much larger clone is a single base apart.

The label giving this sample's time point can be read as: 20-29 weeks after completion of therapy. Patients were solid-organ transplant recipients with drug-resistant/recurrent cytomegalovirus. Fewer than 13 trial participants were chosen for repertoire analysis on the basis of the availability of post-therapy peripheral blood mononuclear cells. A BD FACSAria III was used to sort viable CD3+CD8+CD4- lymphocytes from PBMCs. Genomic DNA was extracted from sorted cells with the Qiagen DNeasy Kit. The immunoSEQ two-step, bias-controlled multiplex PCR assay was used to amplify TRB CDR3 regions from genomic DNA. Sequencing of CDR3 libraries was carried out on an Illumina NextSeq 500. Under the source paper's analysis protocol: The immunoSEQ Analyzer platform handled the initial alignment and bioinformatics, which included bias normalization against synthetic CDR3 analogs. Annotation of V, D and J genes was based on the definitions in the IMGT database. VDJtools version 1.1.10 and the R package tcR version 2.2.1.11 were used with default settings for further TRBV analyses. For the GLIPH analysis, version 1.0 was run with default settings. Significant clonotype frequency changes were tested by 2-sided binomial test with Benjamini-Hochberg correction (alpha = 0.01) in CDR3 sequences with at least 5 reads. TCRdb's version of the immuneACCESS table is confined to in-frame rearrangements and falls short of the full clone set. An unresolved V gene accounts for under half of the shortfall where checked; the remainder is of unknown origin. The V and J calls and clone size were taken over from that table, and D and trimming were inferred from the DNA. Across this sample there are 20,000 to 25,000 clones, with 84% seen only once. The ten biggest clones cover 30% to 40% of the sample.

Reading the germline V gene gives CDR1 MRHNA and CDR2 SNTAGT. Trimming costs V 2 bases and J 0 bases, and their ends lie 9 bases apart. Measured from the cysteine to the phenylalanine, the CDR3 is 15 residues long. Just CDR3 DNA is preserved here, 45 bases in frame from base 1. This clonotype was obtained from a human patient who had received a solid organ transplant and had CMV disease. Following transplantation, part of the T cell population may be supplied by the graft donor rather than the patient. Sequenced here: CD8+ T cells from blood, sampled after autologous CMV-specific T cell therapy. Here the chain combines TRBV6-4 and TRBJ2-3, with TRBD2 tentatively as D gene (5 bases match). The nucleotide sequence reads as follows: TGTGCCAGCAGTGACGGGAGCGCTAGCACAGATACGCAGTATTTT. This translates into CASSDGSASTDTQYF.